The 21 T cell receptor delta chains presented below share a single source sample, sequenced in a study of Vδ1+ human thymocytes. The template was reverse-transcribed extracted RNA. CDR3 amplicons came from multiplex PCR with pooled V-gene forward and constant-region reverse primers. TCRdb re-processed the multiplex PCR reads using CATT. The table has approximately 25,000 delta-chain clones, 6.5% to 8% seen once; the top ten hold 0.85% to 1%. Their recognized antigens are unknown. Findings and limits, study-wide: Highly polyclonal TRG and TRD repertoires with Gaussian CDR3 length distributions appeared in thymus.

Specimen: Vdelta1+ gamma-delta thymocytes from the thymus. Subset of the sample: FACS-sorted CD3+ TCRalphabeta- TCRVdelta1+ TCRVdelta2- thymocytes. The origin of the receptors is a girl less than two years old who had congenital heart surgery.

This chain joins TRDV1 and TRDJ1, with a tentative D call TRDD3 (5 bases). The CDR3 extends over 16 amino acids. Germline V lookup: CDR1 TSWWSYY, CDR2 QGS. Between the trimmed V and J ends, which lost 3 bases and 9 bases, there was a span of 23 bases. The DNA for the CDR3 is TGTGCTCTTGGGGATCGCCCGGGAGGAACCCTGGGACAACTCATCTTT. Amino acid sequence: CALGDRPGGTLGQLIF.

This clone came up a few times. Other DNA sequences of this sample code for an identical CDR3. V gene TRDV1 combines with J gene TRDJ1; D is unresolved. V was shortened by 0 bases and J by 2 bases, with 1 base between the two germline ends. The CDR3 spans 12 residues. Germline V gene sequence: CDR1 TSWWSYY, CDR2 QGS. The CDR3 sequence: CALGELTDKLIF. The CDR3 DNA reads as TGTGCTCTTGGGGAACTAACCGATAAACTCATCTTT.

This clone was found a few times. The chain uses TRDV1 and TRDJ1, with unresolved D. Per the germline V gene, CDR1 is TSWWSYY and CDR2 is QGS. The CDR3 extends over 17 amino acids. V was trimmed by 4 bases and J by 0 bases, leaving 18 bases between them. CDR3 nucleotide sequence: TGTGCTCTTGGGGGCAACCCCCCAGGGACTTACACCGATAAACTCATCTTT. This translates into CALGGNPPGTYTDKLIF.

This clone was detected only a few times. The rearrangement joins TRDV1 to TRDJ1, with 13 nucleotides matching TRDD3. Germline CDR1 and CDR2: TSWWSYY and QGS. Unmatched junction bases numbered 19, after V lost 0 bases and J lost 0 bases. CDR3 length: 23 amino acids. This CDR3 reads CALGELSRETYWGIRGYTDKLIF. The DNA of the CDR3 is TGTGCTCTTGGGGAACTTAGCAGGGAGACGTACTGGGGGATACGGGGGTACACCGATAAACTCATCTTT.

The table lists this clone with a few counts. The gene calls are TRDV1 and TRDJ1; D is perhaps TRDD2 (6 bases). Trimming cost V 0 bases and J 5 bases, with 19 bases left between them. Germline CDR1 and CDR2: TSWWSYY and QGS. This CDR3 is built from 17 residues. CDR3: CALGELRSYRTADKLIF. The CDR3 DNA reads as TGTGCTCTTGGGGAACTTCGGTCCTACCGAACGGCAGATAAACTCATCTTT.

The rearrangement uses TRDV1 and TRDJ1; D remains unclear. TCRdb carries no J gene annotation; the J gene was assigned here by matching the DNA with germline. Per the germline V gene, CDR1 is TSWWSYY and CDR2 is QGS. CDR3 length equals 20 residues. Trimming took off 1 base at V and 0 bases at J, with 24 bases between the two ends. The CDR3 loop is CALGEQFVLTPRTYTDKLIF. The CDR3 DNA reads as TGTGCTCTTGGGGAACAATTTGTTCTTACCCCCCGAACTTACACCGATAAACTCATCTTT.

The V gene lacks a call, and TRDJ1 is the J gene; TRDD3 is the table's D call, not checked against the DNA. There are 22 residues in the CDR3. In DNA, the CDR3 is TGTGCTCTTGGGGAAAACGGGAGGTCCGTACTGGGGGATGGTTTTACCGCCGATAAACTCATCTTT. Amino acids: CALGENGRSVLGDGFTADKLIF.

The genes are TRDV1 and TRDJ1; the D is unclear. The ends were cut back, 6 bases at V and 2 bases at J, with 25 bases in the middle. The CDR3 runs to 18 residues. Germline CDR1 reads TSWWSYY; CDR2 reads QGS. The CDR3 coding sequence is TGTGCTCTTGGTGTAACCATTACTTGTTATTCGGGGACCGATAAACTCATCTTT. This gives the protein CALGVTITCYSGTDKLIF.

This clone has more than one count but fewer than ten. This rearrangement joins TRDV1 to TRDJ1, with 12 bases lining up with TRDD3. Germline V lookup: CDR1 TSWWSYY, CDR2 QGS. This CDR3 is built from 19 residues. Trimming took 3 bases from V and 3 from J; bases not matched to a gene: 14. CDR3 nucleotides: TGTGCTCTTGGGGAGGTGACGAAACTGGGGGATACAGCGGCCGATAAACTCATCTTT. The encoded protein is CALGEVTKLGDTAADKLIF.

In this sample, this clone turned up a few times. The chain links TRDV1 to TRDJ1; the D gene is possibly TRDD3 (6 bases). V was cut by 3 bases and J by 10 bases, with 18 bases left in between. CDR1 TSWWSYY and CDR2 QGS come from the germline V gene. This CDR3 region has 14 residues. CDR3 protein: CALGDWGRDSRLIF. In DNA, the CDR3 is TGTGCTCTTGGGGACTGGGGAAGGGATAGTCGACTCATCTTT.

This clone was seen a handful of times. This chain links TRDV1 with TRDJ1; TRDD3 agrees at 9 bases. Per germline, CDR1 TSWWSYY and CDR2 QGS. CDR3 size: 22 residues. CDR3 loop: CAPGPTLPLGDTREGSTDKLIF. The CDR3 DNA is TGTGCCCCGGGCCCCACTCTTCCTCTAGGGGATACGCGTGAGGGTAGCACCGATAAACTCATCTTT.

The rearrangement links TRDV1 to TRDJ1, with 7 nucleotides matching TRDD3. Trimming cost V 2 bases and J 5 bases; bases outside gene matches: 17. There are 18 residues in the CDR3. The germline V gene encodes CDR1 TSWWSYY and CDR2 QGS. The CDR3 loop reads CALGESRGGGGWEDKLIF. The CDR3 DNA is TGTGCTCTTGGGGAATCTAGAGGAGGCGGGGGATGGGAGGATAAACTCATCTTT.

This clone was recorded a few times. This rearrangement joins TRDV1 to TRDJ1; D may be TRDD3 (5 bases). This CDR3 is built from 20 residues. Germline CDR1 and CDR2: TSWWSYY and QGS. V was clipped by 3 bases and J by 0 bases, with 26 bases between them. Here the CDR3 reads CALGDPGAARAIGYTDKLIF. The CDR3 bases are TGTGCTCTTGGGGACCCGGGGGCCGCGCGGGCGATAGGGTACACCGATAAACTCATCTTT.

This clone was observed a few times. The rearrangement links TRDV1 to TRDJ1; 12 nucleotides match TRDD3. The germline gives CDR1 TSWWSYY, CDR2 QGS. This CDR3 is 21 amino acids long. The ends lost 4 bases at V and 2 bases at J; junction bases unmatched: 20. The CDR3 loop is CALGGEPSYWGILGLTDKLIF. The CDR3 DNA reads as TGTGCTCTTGGGGGGGAGCCTTCCTACTGGGGGATACTCGGTCTAACCGATAAACTCATCTTT.

The chain is built from TRDV1 and TRDJ1, with D possibly TRDD3 on 6 matching bases. The CDR3 contains 20 residues. The germline V and J ends were trimmed by 0 bases and 0 bases, with 23 bases remaining between them. Germline values: CDR1 TSWWSYY, CDR2 QGS. The CDR3 protein is CALGELDHPVVGVDTDKLIF. The CDR3 DNA reads as TGTGCTCTTGGGGAACTCGACCACCCCGTGGTGGGGGTTGACACCGATAAACTCATCTTT.

The sample holds a few counts of this clone. This chain connects TRDV1 to TRDJ1; 9 nucleotides align to TRDD2. The V segment lost 8 bases and the J segment 7 bases; nucleotides outside the gene matches: 14. The CDR3 spans 15 residues. Germline CDR1 and CDR2: TSWWSYY and QGS. The CDR3 DNA reads TGTGCTCTTACACCTTCCTACATACGACCCTGTAAACTCATCTTT. Its translation: CALTPSYIRPCKLIF.

This clone has more than one count but fewer than ten. J is TRDJ1 and V is TRDV1; 10 bases are a match to TRDD3. The CDR3 has 21 amino acids. Germline trimming cut 1 base from V and 0 bases from J; bases unmatched to any gene: 17. In germline, CDR1 is TSWWSYY, CDR2 QGS. The CDR3 here is CALGERVPALRTGGYTDKLIF. CDR3 coding DNA: TGTGCTCTTGGGGAACGAGTACCCGCCCTCCGTACTGGGGGATACACCGATAAACTCATCTTT.

This clone was seen a few times. A junction boundary mismatches the germline segment, possibly from a read error. The rearrangement links TRDV1 to TRDJ1, with a tentative D call TRDD3 (5 bases). The CDR3 runs to 16 residues. Germline CDR1 is TSWWSYY and CDR2 is QGS. The CDR3 DNA follows: TGTGCTCCTGGGCCCTCGCCCGATTCAGACACCGATAAACTCATCTTT. Its protein is CAPGPSPDSDTDKLIF.

The chain employs TRDV1 and TRDJ1; a possible D gene is TRDD3 (10 bases). Trimming cost V 5 bases and J 1 base, with 32 bases left between them. From germline, CDR1 is TSWWSYY and CDR2 QGS. This CDR3 region has 21 residues. CDR3: CALGYALPTTWGIFGTDKLIF. The CDR3 coding sequence is TGTGCTCTTGGGTACGCCCTTCCTACGACCTGGGGGATATTCGGCACCGATAAACTCATCTTT.

V and J are TRDV1 and TRDJ1, with a weak D call TRDD3 (5 bases). Germline CDR1 is TSWWSYY and CDR2 is QGS. The CDR3 is made up of 15 amino acids. V lost 0 bases to trimming and J lost 2 bases, with 10 bases between them. The CDR3 DNA reads as TGTGCTCTTGGGGAACTTTCCCGGGGGACCGATAAACTCATCTTT. This translates into CALGELSRGTDKLIF.

Only a few counts were recorded for this clone. V and J are TRDV1 and TRDJ1; 9 nucleotides align to TRDD3. V was pared by 3 bases and J by 0 bases, with 26 bases of the junction left unmatched. The CDR3 spans 23 residues. Germline-derived CDR1 and CDR2 are TSWWSYY and QGS. CDR3 in amino acids: CALGDPIPVPVLGEPGDTDKLIF. Here the CDR3 DNA reads TGTGCTCTTGGGGATCCCATTCCCGTCCCTGTACTGGGGGAACCCGGGGACACCGATAAACTCATCTTT.